This T cell receptor beta chain stems from a study of radiation and T cells in renal cell carcinoma. V was trimmed by 6 bases and J by 2 bases, leaving 12 bases between them. Germline assignment: CDR1 SNHLY and CDR2 FYNNEI. The CDR3 loop spans 14 amino acids. TCRdb's table, derived via immunoSEQ multiplex PCR, lists solely in-frame clones and lacks some. The sample carries about 150,000 clones, roughly 89% recorded once. As for time point: blood 2 weeks post-SBRT. Stated treatment: 15 Gy SBRT to primary tumor, nephrectomy 4 weeks later. Sequenced here: blood, sampled from a patient whose treatment included radiotherapy and nephrectomy. This sequence was found in a woman aged 50 to 60 with renal cell carcinoma. J is TRBJ2-3 and V is TRBV2; tentative D call: TRBD2 (7 bases). In nucleotides, the CDR3 is TGTGCCAGCAGAGGGGGGGCGACCACAGATACGCAGTATTTT. It codes for CASRGGATTDTQYF.